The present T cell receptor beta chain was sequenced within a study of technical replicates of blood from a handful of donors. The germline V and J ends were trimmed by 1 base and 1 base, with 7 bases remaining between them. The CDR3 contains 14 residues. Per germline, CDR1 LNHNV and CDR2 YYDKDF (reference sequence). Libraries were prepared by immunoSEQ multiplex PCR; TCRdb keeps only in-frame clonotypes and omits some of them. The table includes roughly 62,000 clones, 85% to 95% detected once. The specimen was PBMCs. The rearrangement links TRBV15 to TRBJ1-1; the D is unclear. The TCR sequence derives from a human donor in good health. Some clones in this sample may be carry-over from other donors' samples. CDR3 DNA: TGTGCCACCAGCAGAGGGAGTCGGAACACTGAAGCTTTCTTT. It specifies CATSRGSRNTEAFF.